Sequencing of this T cell receptor beta chain was carried out in a study of early T cells in non-severe SARS-CoV-2 infection. TCRdb re-called the 5' RACE reads with MiXCR, one entry per CDR3 protein. Of 35,000 to 55,000 distinct CDR3 sequences listed, more than 9% are singletons. This clonotype was recorded many times. The sample consisted of whole blood. This clonotype was sampled from an adult who was a healthcare worker with PCR-confirmed SARS-CoV-2 infection or an uninfected control (not recorded which).

CDR3 coding DNA: TGTGCCAGTAGTAGTTTAGCGGGAGGACTTCAAGAGACCCAGTACTTC. It translates to CASSSLAGGLQETQYF. The chain uses TRBV19 and TRBJ2-5, with 10 bases matching TRBD2. Germline CDR1 LNHDA, CDR2 SQIVND (reference sequence). J gave up 2 bases and V 4 bases, and 7 bases lay outside the gene matches. The CDR3 is made up of 16 amino acids.